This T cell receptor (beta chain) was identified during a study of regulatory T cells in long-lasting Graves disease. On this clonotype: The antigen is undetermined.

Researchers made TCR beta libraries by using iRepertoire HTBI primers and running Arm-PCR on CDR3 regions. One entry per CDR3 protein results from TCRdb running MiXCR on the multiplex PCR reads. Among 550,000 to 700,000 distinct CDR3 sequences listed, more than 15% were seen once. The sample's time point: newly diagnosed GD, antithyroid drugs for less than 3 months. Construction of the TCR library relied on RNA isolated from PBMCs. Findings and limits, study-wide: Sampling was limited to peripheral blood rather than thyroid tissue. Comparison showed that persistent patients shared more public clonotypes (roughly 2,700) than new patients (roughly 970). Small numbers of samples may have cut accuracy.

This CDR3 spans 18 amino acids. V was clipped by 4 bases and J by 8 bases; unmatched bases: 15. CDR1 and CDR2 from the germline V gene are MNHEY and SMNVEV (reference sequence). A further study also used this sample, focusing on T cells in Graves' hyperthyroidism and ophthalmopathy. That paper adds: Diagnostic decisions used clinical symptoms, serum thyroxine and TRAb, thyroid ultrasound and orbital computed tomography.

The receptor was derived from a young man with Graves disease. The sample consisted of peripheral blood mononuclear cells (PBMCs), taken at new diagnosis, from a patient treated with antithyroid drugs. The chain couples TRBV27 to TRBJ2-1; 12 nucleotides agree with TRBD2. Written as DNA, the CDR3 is TGTGCCAGCAGTTCAGCCCTCTTGACTAGCGGGAGCCCGGATGAGCAGTTCTTC. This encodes CASSSALLTSGSPDEQFF.